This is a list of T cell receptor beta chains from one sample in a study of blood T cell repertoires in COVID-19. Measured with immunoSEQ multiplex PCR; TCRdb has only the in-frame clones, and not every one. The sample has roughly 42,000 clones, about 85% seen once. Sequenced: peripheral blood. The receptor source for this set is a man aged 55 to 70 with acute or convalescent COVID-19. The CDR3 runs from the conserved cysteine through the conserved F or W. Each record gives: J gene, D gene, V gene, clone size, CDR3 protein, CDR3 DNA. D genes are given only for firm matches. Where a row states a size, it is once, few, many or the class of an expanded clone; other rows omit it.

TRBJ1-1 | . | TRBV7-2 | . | CASSSGDMNTEAFF | TGTGCCAGCAGCTCAGGGGACATGAACACTGAAGCTTTCTTT
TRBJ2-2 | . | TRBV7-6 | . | CASSPMKLASGELFF | TGTGCCAGCAGCCCGATGAAACTAGCCAGCGGGGAGCTGTTTTTT
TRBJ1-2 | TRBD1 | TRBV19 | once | CASSPPGGQGHGYTF | TGTGCCAGTAGCCCCCCCGGGGGACAGGGGCATGGCTACACCTTC
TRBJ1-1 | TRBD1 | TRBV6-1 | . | CASSETGDTEAFF | TGTGCCAGCAGTGAAACAGGGGACACTGAAGCTTTCTTT
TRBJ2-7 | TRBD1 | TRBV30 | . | CAWKGTDRAYEQYF | TGTGCCTGGAAGGGGACGGACAGGGCCTACGAGCAGTACTTC
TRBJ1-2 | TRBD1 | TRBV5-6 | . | CASRTNPGQNYGYTF | TGTGCCAGCCGAACGAACCCGGGACAGAACTATGGCTACACCTTC
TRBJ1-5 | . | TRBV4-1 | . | CASSQASEGQPQHF | TGCGCCAGCAGCCAAGCCTCAGAGGGACAGCCCCAGCATTTT
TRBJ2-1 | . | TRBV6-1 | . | CASSDKRGYEQFF | TGTGCCAGCAGTGATAAAAGGGGGTATGAGCAGTTCTTC
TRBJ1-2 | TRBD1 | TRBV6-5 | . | CASSPRDSYGYTF | TGTGCCAGCAGTCCCCGGGACAGCTATGGCTACACCTTC
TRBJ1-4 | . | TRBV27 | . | CASSLGGIPTEKLFF | TGTGCCAGCAGTTTAGGGGGGATCCCCACTGAAAAACTGTTTTTT
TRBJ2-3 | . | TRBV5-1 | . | CASSLDPGLTPDTQYF | TGCGCCAGCAGCTTGGATCCGGGGTTGACCCCCGATACGCAGTATTTT
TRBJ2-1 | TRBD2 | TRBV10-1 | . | CASSGRRLARYNEQFF | TGCGCCAGCAGTGGGAGACGACTAGCGAGATACAATGAGCAGTTCTTC
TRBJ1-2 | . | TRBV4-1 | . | CASSQERGYGYTF | TGCGCCAGCAGCCAAGAGAGAGGCTATGGCTACACCTTC
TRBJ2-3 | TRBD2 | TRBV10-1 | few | CASSEGTSATDTQYF | TGCGCCAGCAGTGAAGGGACTAGCGCCACAGATACGCAGTATTTT
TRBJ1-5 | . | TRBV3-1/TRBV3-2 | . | CASSQGHNNQPQHF | TGTGCCAGCAGCCAAGGACACAACAATCAGCCCCAGCATTTT
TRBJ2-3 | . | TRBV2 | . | CASSNYNQDWENTQYF | TGTGCCAGCAGTAATTATAATCAAGACTGGGAGAATACGCAGTATTTT
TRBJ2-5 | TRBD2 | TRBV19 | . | CASSIATSGQETQYF | TGTGCCAGTAGTATAGCAACTAGCGGACAAGAGACCCAGTACTTC
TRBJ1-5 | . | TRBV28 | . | CASSFSSIKDSRNQPQHF | TGTGCCAGCAGTTTTTCCTCCATTAAGGACAGTCGCAATCAGCCCCAGCATTTT
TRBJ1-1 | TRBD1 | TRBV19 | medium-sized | CASSPRGTGEAFF | TGTGCCAGTAGTCCCAGAGGGACAGGTGAAGCTTTCTTT
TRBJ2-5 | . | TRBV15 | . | CATSAGAQTQYF | TGTGCCACCAGCGCGGGGGCACAGACCCAGTACTTC
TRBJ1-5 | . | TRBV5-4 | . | CASSFAGQNQPQHF | TGTGCCAGCAGCTTTGCCGGACAGAATCAGCCCCAGCATTTT
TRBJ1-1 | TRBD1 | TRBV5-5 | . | CASSLAGGQANTEAFF | TGTGCCAGCAGCTTGGCCGGGGGACAGGCGAACACTGAAGCTTTCTTT
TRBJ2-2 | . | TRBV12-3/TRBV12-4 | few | CASSSGRRGELFF | TGTGCCAGCAGTTCGGGAAGACGCGGGGAGCTGTTTTTT
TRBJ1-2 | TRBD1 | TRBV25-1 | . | CASRGTGANYGYTF | TGTGCCAGCAGAGGGACAGGGGCCAACTATGGCTACACCTTC
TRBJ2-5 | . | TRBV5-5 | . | CASSFGGLQETQYF | TGTGCCAGCAGCTTTGGCGGGTTGCAAGAGACCCAGTACTTC
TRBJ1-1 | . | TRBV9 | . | CASSVATVNTEAFF | TGTGCCAGCAGCGTAGCTACGGTGAACACTGAAGCTTTCTTT
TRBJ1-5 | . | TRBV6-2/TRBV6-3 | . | CASSPSPGHYNQPQHF | TGTGCCAGCAGCCCCTCCCCCGGACATTACAATCAGCCCCAGCATTTT
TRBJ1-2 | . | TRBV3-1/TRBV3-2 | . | CASSLARGMYGYTF | TGTGCCAGCAGCCTAGCTAGGGGAATGTATGGCTACACCTTC
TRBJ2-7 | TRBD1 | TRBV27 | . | CASSATGWSYEQYF | TGTGCCAGCAGTGCGACAGGGTGGTCCTACGAGCAGTACTTC